The present T cell receptor beta chain was sequenced within a study of early T cells in non-severe SARS-CoV-2 infection. TCRdb ran MiXCR on the 5' RACE reads and lists one entry per CDR3 protein. The data contain around 63,000 distinct CDR3 sequences, around 6.5% of them singletons. This clonotype showed up many times. The length of the CDR3 is 14 residues. Trimming stripped 10 bases from V and 1 base from J, with 14 bases between. CDR1 and CDR2 (germline): ENHRY, SYGVKD. The TCR was taken from an adult who was a healthcare worker with PCR-confirmed SARS-CoV-2 infection or an uninfected control (not recorded which). Material: whole blood, obtained at baseline. V is TRBV10-3 and J is TRBJ2-1, with D perhaps matching TRBD2 (7 bases). The CDR3, as DNA: TGTGCCACCGAAGGGAGGGGGTCCTACAATGAGCAGTTCTTC. It yields the protein CATEGRGSYNEQFF.